This T cell receptor beta chain is from a study of T cells expressing NK-cell markers. On the study more broadly: CD3+CD56+NKG2C+, CD3+CD56+NKG2C- and CD3+CD56-NKG2C+ T cells, once sorted, supplied the TCR beta repertoires.

A word on this clonotype: As yet, its antigen is unknown.

The length of the CDR3 is 15 residues. Scientists made TCR beta cDNA using 5'RACE template switching with UMIs. After re-calling the 5' RACE reads, TCRdb lists one entry per CDR3 protein, DNA absent. The specimen's table records 200,000 to 300,000 distinct CDR3 sequences. Broader study findings: Dominant NKG2C+ clonotype frequencies of about 1.0-8% of CD8+ T cells were measured in over five donors.

The sequencing sample was made of blood T cells: a sorted CD56 or NKG2C T cell subset, CD4+ or CD8+ T cells, or bulk PBMC T cells (not recorded which). The TCR was taken from a man younger than 35 in good health. The rearrangement links TRBV12-3 or TRBV12-4 to TRBJ2-2; TCRdb calls TRBD2, which cannot be checked without DNA. This chain's CDR3 is CASRHSSAGTGELFF.